This TCR beta chain was identified during a study of blood T cell repertoires in COVID-19. Study summary: The origin of the acute and convalescent COVID-19 samples was the United States, Italy and Spain.

Original methodology: Amplification from reference gene primers served as the basis for estimated nucleated cell counts. The table came from immunoSEQ multiplex PCR; TCRdb's copy has only in-frame clones and leaves some out. The V and J calls and clone size were taken over from that table, and D and trimming were inferred from the DNA. This table holds approximately 300,000 clones, roughly 87% found once. The CDR3 totals 15 residues. The junction had 2 bases not matched to a gene; V was cut back by 1 base and J by 0 bases. The germline V gene has CDR1 LGHDT and CDR2 YNNKEL (reference sequence). The clonotype comes from a woman between 45 and 65 years old who had recovered from COVID-19. This chain connects TRBV3-1 (or the pseudogene TRBV3-2) to TRBJ2-7; 8 bases line up with TRBD2. The sample consisted of peripheral blood. The CDR3 nucleotides read TGTGCCAGCAGCCAAGCCAGCGGGGGCTCCTACGAGCAGTACTTC. Residues: CASSQASGGSYEQYF.